The sequence of this TCR beta chain was determined in a study of Ad26.COV2.S vaccination and SARS-CoV-2 variants. As for the study in general: Donor was one of the participants in the Ad26.COV2.S arm of the COV1001 trial. Regarding the study as a whole: Non-spike TCR breadth was similar in vaccine and placebo recipients.

The CDR3 contains 11 residues. V lost 3 bases, J lost 7 bases, and 6 bases lay in between. Germline assignment: CDR1 SGHDT and CDR2 YYEEEE. Sequenced by immunoSEQ multiplex PCR; TCRdb stores in-frame clones only, minus some. The sample lists under 400,000 clones, 80% to 90% occurring once. This clone came up once. Its specificity is unknown. The treatment was: 15 to 20 received Ad26.COV2.S at low or high dose, single or two shots; about 5 received placebo; per-sample allocation not given. Specimens were obtained on day 63 following the first vaccine or placebo injection. The sequencing used peripheral blood, collected in a trial of Ad26.COV2.S vaccine versus placebo. The chain is built from TRBV5-6 and TRBJ2-3; D not resolved. This receptor was taken from a person between 18 and 60 years old who received the Ad26.COV2.S COVID-19 vaccine or a placebo. CDR3 bases: TGTGCCAGCAGCTCGGGTTATACGCAGTATTTT. Protein product: CASSSGYTQYF.